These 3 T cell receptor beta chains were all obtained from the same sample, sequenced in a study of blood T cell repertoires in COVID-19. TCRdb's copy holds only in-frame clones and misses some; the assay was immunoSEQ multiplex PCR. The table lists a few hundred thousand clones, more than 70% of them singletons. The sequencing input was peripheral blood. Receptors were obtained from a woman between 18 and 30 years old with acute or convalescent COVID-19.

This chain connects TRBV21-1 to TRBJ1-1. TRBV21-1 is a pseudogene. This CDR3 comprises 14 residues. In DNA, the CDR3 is TGTGCCAGCAGCAGGGAGGTCCTGAACACTGAAGCTTTCTTT. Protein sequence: CASSREVLNTEAFF.

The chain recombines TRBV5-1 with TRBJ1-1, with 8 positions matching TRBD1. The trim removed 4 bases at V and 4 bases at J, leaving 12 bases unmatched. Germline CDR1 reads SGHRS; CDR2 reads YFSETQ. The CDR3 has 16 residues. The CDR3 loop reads CASSPGQGVFSTEAFF. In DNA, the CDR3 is TGCGCCAGCAGCCCCGGACAGGGTGTCTTTTCCACTGAAGCTTTCTTT.

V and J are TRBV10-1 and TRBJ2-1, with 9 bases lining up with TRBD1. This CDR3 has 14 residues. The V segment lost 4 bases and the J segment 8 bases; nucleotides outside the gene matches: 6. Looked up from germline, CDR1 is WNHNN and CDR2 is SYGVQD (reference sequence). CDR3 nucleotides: TGCGCCAGCAGTGGGGGACAGGGTAGGTATGAGCAGTTCTTC. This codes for CASSGGQGRYEQFF.